The rows below give T cell receptor beta chains drawn from one sample of a study of blood T cell repertoires in COVID-19. The method was immunoSEQ multiplex PCR; TCRdb's version includes in-frame clones alone and lacks a portion of them. The sample consists of hundreds of thousands of clones, roughly 86% of them appearing once. The sample taken for sequencing was PBMCs or T cells enriched from blood (not recorded which). These receptors were taken from a woman between 18 and 29 years old who had recovered from COVID-19. Each CDR3 is given with its conserved first and last residue. D genes are given only for firm matches. The size of a clone is reported for some rows only, either as once, few or many, or as a class for expanded clones.

J gene,clone size,V gene,D gene,CDR3 DNA,CDR3 protein
TRBJ1-2,.,TRBV19,TRBD1,TGTGCCAGCAACAATCAGAGAAGAGGACAGGGCCTCACTAACTATGGCTACACCTTC,CASNNQRRGQGLTNYGYTF
TRBJ2-2,.,TRBV6-1,.,TGTGCCAGCAGTGAATCATACAGGGTCGTTGGCGGGGAGCTGTTTTTT,CASSESYRVVGGELFF
TRBJ1-5,.,TRBV18,TRBD1,TGTGCCAGCTCACTTGCCGGGACAGGGGGCAGTCAGCCCCAGCATTTT,CASSLAGTGGSQPQHF
TRBJ1-3,.,TRBV7-2,.,TGTGCCAGCAGCCCGCCGACAGTCGTCTCTGGAAACACCATATATTTT,CASSPPTVVSGNTIYF
TRBJ1-2,.,TRBV28,.,TGTGCCAGCAGTTCGACGGGGAAGGGCTACACCTTC,CASSSTGKGYTF
TRBJ1-1,.,TRBV6-5,.,TGTGCCAGCAGTTACCGAAGCGTGGAGTTTGAAGCTTTCTTT,CASSYRSVEFEAFF
TRBJ2-1,.,TRBV21-1,.,TGTGCCAGCAGCGCCCTACCTGTCCTAGCGGGAGAGAATGAGCAGTTCTTC,CASSALPVLAGENEQFF
TRBJ2-1,.,TRBV10-1,TRBD2,TGCGCCAGCAGTGAGTCCCGTTGGACTAGCGGGAAAACACCCAGCGAGCAGTTCTTC,CASSESRWTSGKTPSEQFF
TRBJ2-7,once,TRBV4-2,TRBD1,TGTGCCAGCAGCCCCCAGACACCTACAGGGGGCGACGAGCAGTACTTC,CASSPQTPTGGDEQYF
TRBJ1-6,.,TRBV28,.,TGTGCCAGCAGTTCCGCGATCTCACCCCTCCACTTT,CASSSAISPLHF
TRBJ1-4,few,TRBV2,TRBD1,TGTGCCAGCAGTGTTGACAGGGGTACCGAAAAACTGTTTTTT,CASSVDRGTEKLFF
TRBJ1-2,.,TRBV9,.,TGTGCCAGCAGCGTAGACAGGACCAACCCGGTCCCCTATGGCTACACCTTC,CASSVDRTNPVPYGYTF
TRBJ1-5,.,TRBV9,.,TGTGCCAGCAGCGTAGGGCAGAATCAGCCCCAGCATTTT,CASSVGQNQPQHF
TRBJ2-1,.,TRBV4-1,TRBD2,TGCGCCAGCAGCAGGCTAGCGGGTATCAATGAGCAGTTCTTC,CASSRLAGINEQFF
TRBJ1-6,.,TRBV7-3,.,TGTGCCAGCAGCTTACCGCGAAAAGCCTCACCCCTCCACTTT,CASSLPRKASPLHF
TRBJ2-1,.,TRBV9,.,TGTGCCAGCAGCGTACTCGGCGTCCCTCTCGGGAGTAATAATGAGCAGTTCTTC,CASSVLGVPLGSNNEQFF
TRBJ2-2,.,TRBV5-1,.,TGCGCCAGCAGCTTGGCGGAGGGGGCAGCCGGGGAGCTGTTTTTT,CASSLAEGAAGELFF
TRBJ1-4,.,TRBV4-2,TRBD1,TGTGCCAGCAGCCAAGTGGAAGGGGGCGATGAAAAACTGTTTTTT,CASSQVEGGDEKLFF
TRBJ2-5,.,TRBV4-2,.,TGTGCCAGCAGCCAGGACACACAAGAGACCCAGTACTTC,CASSQDTQETQYF
TRBJ2-5,.,TRBV7-9,.,TGTGCCAGCAGCCGGAGCGAATCGGAGACCCAGTACTTC,CASSRSESETQYF
TRBJ1-2,.,TRBV5-6,TRBD1,TGTGCCAGCAGCTCAAGACAGGGGAGCTATGGCTACACCTTC,CASSSRQGSYGYTF
TRBJ2-1,.,TRBV11-3,.,TGTGCCAGCAGCTTACGGTCAGGGATGTACAATGAGCAGTTCTTC,CASSLRSGMYNEQFF
TRBJ1-1,.,TRBV21-1,.,TGTGCCAGCAGCAAAGCTCCGGAGGGGGGGAGAAACACTGAAGCTTTCTTT,CASSKAPEGGRNTEAFF
TRBJ1-4,once,TRBV11-2,.,TGTGCCAGCAGCTTTTTTATCACCCCAAACAGGGTAGAGAATGAAAAACTGTTTTTT,CASSFFITPNRVENEKLFF
TRBJ2-3,.,TRBV7-2,TRBD2,TGTGCCAGCAGCTTAGACCCCCCCCGGGCTAGCGGGAGAACAGATACGCAGTATTTT,CASSLDPPRASGRTDTQYF
TRBJ2-2,once,TRBV11-3,.,TGTGCCAGCAGCTTAAGGGGCGGGGAGCTGTTTTTT,CASSLRGGELFF
TRBJ1-2,.,TRBV4-3,.,TGCGCCAGCAGCCCCAACCCAAGGCTGACCAGGTCGGGCTACACCTTC,CASSPNPRLTRSGYTF
TRBJ1-5,few,TRBV19,TRBD1,TGTGCCAGTAAGGACAGGTCAAGCAATCAGCCCCAGCATTTT,CASKDRSSNQPQHF
TRBJ2-6,.,TRBV7-3,.,TGTGCCAGCAGCTTAAACGGTGGTTTCGGACAGCGATTCTTTGGGGCCAACGTCCTGACTTTC,CASSLNGGFGQRFFGANVLTF
TRBJ2-2,.,TRBV11-2,.,TGTGCCAGCAGCTTTAGCAACCAAGGAACCGGGGAGCTGTTTTTT,CASSFSNQGTGELFF
TRBJ2-3,.,TRBV19,TRBD2,TGTGCCAGTAGTCCTTTTAGCGGGGGGGCCGCAGATACGCAGTATTTT,CASSPFSGGAADTQYF
TRBJ1-2,few,TRBV12-3/TRBV12-4,TRBD1,TGTGCCAGCCGTCAGACAGGGGGCTATGGCTACACCTTC,CASRQTGGYGYTF
TRBJ1-1,.,TRBV25-1,TRBD1,TGTGCCAGCAGTCCCTTTGGGGACAGGGACTTCGAAGCTTTCTTT,CASSPFGDRDFEAFF
TRBJ2-3,.,TRBV4-2,TRBD2,TGTGCCAGCAGCCAAGATACCCAGCGGGAGCAGGGAGATACGCAGTATTTT,CASSQDTQREQGDTQYF
TRBJ1-4,once,TRBV30,.,TGTGCCTGGAGTGCCCCAAGAGGCATCGGTAATGAAAAACTGTTTTTT,CAWSAPRGIGNEKLFF
TRBJ1-1,once,TRBV7-9,.,TGTGCCAGCAGGCGACGGGAGAAGACTGAAGCTTTCTTT,CASRRREKTEAFF
TRBJ2-3,.,TRBV4-3,.,TGCGCCAGCAGCCAAGAAGTCAATGCGGATACGCAGTATTTT,CASSQEVNADTQYF
TRBJ2-4,once,TRBV5-1,TRBD2,TGCGCCAGCAGTTACATAGCGGGAGCCAAAAACATTCAGTACTTC,CASSYIAGAKNIQYF
TRBJ2-7,once,TRBV19,TRBD2,TGTGCCAGTAGTATAGGTCTAGCGGGGACCTACGAGCAGTACTTC,CASSIGLAGTYEQYF
TRBJ2-3,.,TRBV3-1/TRBV3-2,TRBD2,TGTGCCAGCAGCCAAGATTGGGGACTAGACTTGCACACGCAGTATTTT,CASSQDWGLDLHTQYF
TRBJ2-1,.,TRBV4-1,TRBD2,TGCGCCAGCAGCCAAGCTAGCGGGACTACGGGCAATGAGCAGTTCTTC,CASSQASGTTGNEQFF
TRBJ2-7,.,TRBV5-4,.,TGTGCCAGCAGCTTGTGGAGAGGGAGCTCCTACGAGCAGTACTTC,CASSLWRGSSYEQYF